Shown below are 17 T cell receptor beta chains from a single sample sequenced in a study of blood T cell repertoires in COVID-19. Sequencing used immunoSEQ multiplex PCR; TCRdb keeps in-frame clones, though not all of them. The repertoire holds roughly 300,000 clones, with approximately 92% as singletons. The sequenced sample consisted of PBMCs or T cells enriched from blood (not recorded which). The receptors were gathered from a woman in her twenties or thirties who had recovered from COVID-19.

This chain connects TRBV11-2 to TRBJ2-1; 8 bases are a match to TRBD1. Germline V gene data show CDR1 as SGHAT and CDR2 as FQNNGV. V dropped 5 bases and J dropped 7; count of bases not matched to a gene: 10. This CDR3 spans 15 amino acids. This CDR3 is CASSPTWTGWNEQFF. The DNA for the CDR3 is TGTGCCAGCAGCCCAACCTGGACAGGGTGGAATGAGCAGTTCTTC.

The chain recombines TRBV28 with TRBJ2-5; 12 positions match TRBD2. Germline V gene lookup returns CDR1 MDHEN and CDR2 SYDVKM. The CDR3 has 15 amino acids. The J segment lost 1 base and the V segment lost 5 bases, leaving 2 bases of the junction unmatched. The CDR3 DNA is TGTGCCAGCAGTCCGACTAGCGGGAGCCAAGAGACCCAGTACTTC. It encodes CASSPTSGSQETQYF.

V gene TRBV27 combines with J gene TRBJ2-7, with D possibly TRBD1 on 6 matching bases. CDR1 MNHEY and CDR2 SMNVEV come from the germline V gene (reference sequence). CDR3 length equals 14 residues. The V gene lost 0 bases and the J gene lost 4 bases, with 10 bases spanning the gap. CDR3 amino acids: CASSLSRGSYEQYF. The CDR3 nucleotides are TGTGCCAGCAGTTTATCGAGGGGGTCATACGAGCAGTACTTC.

This chain links TRBV28 with TRBJ1-2; no clear D gene. The germline CDR1 and CDR2 sequences are MDHEN and SYDVKM. The CDR3 is made up of 12 amino acids. V dropped 8 bases and J dropped 3 bases, with 10 bases sitting between them. The CDR3 is CASGQIYYGYTF. The CDR3 region has the DNA TGTGCCAGCGGGCAGATTTACTATGGCTACACCTTC.

The rearrangement uses TRBV7-9 and TRBJ1-6; D remains unclear. The germline V gene encodes CDR1 SEHNR and CDR2 FQNEAQ (reference sequence). V shed 5 bases and J shed 7 bases, with 21 bases lying between them. The CDR3 has 17 amino acids. The CDR3 DNA reads TGTGCCAGCAGCCCCGCTCCAGGTCCCATCCCCAATTCACCCCTCCACTTT. It specifies CASSPAPGPIPNSPLHF.

The rearrangement uses TRBV5-1 and TRBJ2-1; 9 nucleotides align to TRBD2. From germline, CDR1 is SGHRS and CDR2 YFSETQ. The CDR3 extends over 17 amino acids. Germline trimming cut 2 bases from V and 7 bases from J; bases unmatched to any gene: 13. The CDR3 region is CASSFRMVRGGGNEQFF. DNA of the CDR3: TGCGCCAGCAGCTTCCGAATGGTGCGGGGGGGCGGAAATGAGCAGTTCTTC.

The genes are TRBV28 and TRBJ1-6, with a possible D match to TRBD1 (6 bases). V was cut by 5 bases and J by 10 bases, with 18 bases left in between. The CDR3 contains 15 residues. Germline V gives CDR1 MDHEN, CDR2 SYDVKM. CDR3 nucleotide sequence: TGTGCCAGCAGTGGGCTGGGGGCAGGGAGCTCACCCCTCCACTTT. Encoded protein: CASSGLGAGSSPLHF.

This clone was recorded once. The chain has TRBV3-1 (or the pseudogene TRBV3-2) and TRBJ1-4; 9 bases agree with TRBD1. V gave up 4 bases and J gave up 8 bases; unmatched junction bases: 5. This CDR3 spans 14 amino acids. Looked up from germline, CDR1 is LGHDT and CDR2 is YNNKEL (reference sequence). The DNA of the CDR3 is TGTGCCAGCAGCCCTCGGGACAGGGTCGAAAAACTGTTTTTT. Its protein is CASSPRDRVEKLFF.

The chain carries TRBV28 and TRBJ1-6, with TRBD1 identical over 7 bases. In germline, CDR1 is MDHEN, CDR2 SYDVKM. The CDR3 extends over 16 amino acids. V shed 4 bases, J shed 6 bases, and the junction held 9 bases outside the gene matches. The CDR3: CASSSAGGAFNSPLHF. Here the CDR3 DNA reads TGTGCCAGCAGTTCAGCAGGGGGTGCCTTTAATTCACCCCTCCACTTT.

The chain uses TRBV6-5 and TRBJ1-4, with 7 bases fitting TRBD1. The germline CDR1 and CDR2 sequences are MNHEY and SVGAGI. Unmatched junction bases numbered 9, after V lost 4 bases and J lost 4 bases. This CDR3 has 16 amino acids. CDR3 residues: CASSSSRDSDNEKLFF. DNA for the CDR3: TGTGCCAGCAGTTCCAGCCGGGACAGCGATAATGAAAAACTGTTTTTT.

The chain is built from TRBV5-4 and TRBJ2-5; the D gene is possibly TRBD1 (6 bases). In germline, CDR1 is SGHNT, CDR2 YYREEE (reference sequence). V lost 4 bases, J lost 5 bases, and 15 bases lay in between. The length of the CDR3 is 14 residues. The CDR3 region is CASSPPWGRETQYF. The CDR3 nucleotides read TGTGCCAGCAGCCCTCCGTGGGGGCGGGAGACCCAGTACTTC. Full variable domain (missing parts from reference TRBV5-4 and TRBJ2-5): ETGVTQSPTHLIKTRGQQVTLRCSSQSGHNTVSWYQQALGQGPQFIFQYYREEENGRGNFPPRFSGLQFPNYSSELNVNALELDDSALYLCASSPPWGRETQYFGPGTRLLVL.

This chain uses TRBV5-6 with TRBJ1-1; 8 bases match TRBD1. This CDR3 region has 13 residues. Germline V gene sequence: CDR1 SGHDT, CDR2 YYEEEE. V dropped 4 bases and J dropped 7; count of bases not matched to a gene: 6. The CDR3 is CASSPDRDLEAFF. Here the CDR3 DNA reads TGTGCCAGCAGCCCGGACAGGGACCTTGAAGCTTTCTTT.

The chain uses TRBV6-2 or TRBV6-3 and TRBJ2-3; 10 bases are shared with TRBD1. Unmatched junction bases numbered 7, after V lost 3 bases and J lost 4 bases. Germline V CDR1 and CDR2: MNHEY, SVGEGT. This CDR3 has 16 amino acids. CDR3 in amino acids: CASSYFRDRGSDTQYF. The CDR3 coding sequence is TGTGCCAGCAGTTATTTTCGGGACAGGGGTTCAGATACGCAGTATTTT.

This clone was picked up one time. The chain has TRBV6-2 or TRBV6-3 and TRBJ2-1; 9 bases are shared with TRBD2. This CDR3 spans 19 amino acids. The V gene's germline CDR1 is MNHEY and CDR2 SVGEGT. J was trimmed by 2 bases and V by 0 bases; bases with no gene match: 11. This chain's CDR3 is CASSYSTSIAGAPYNEQFF. CDR3 coding DNA: TGTGCCAGCAGTTACTCGACTTCCATAGCGGGGGCCCCCTACAATGAGCAGTTCTTC.

The CDR3 DNA reads as TGTGCAAGTCGCCCTAAGGGGTCGGCGAATAATTCACCCCTCCACTTT. Translated: CASRPKGSANNSPLHF. This chain links TRBV12-2 with TRBJ1-6; TRBD1, the D gene given by the table, was not confirmed from the DNA. TRBV12-2 counts as a pseudogene. There are 16 residues in the CDR3.

The chain is built from TRBV28 and TRBJ1-1, with D tentatively TRBD1 (5 bases). Germline V gives CDR1 MDHEN, CDR2 SYDVKM. V was shortened by 5 bases and J by 4 bases, with 14 bases between the two germline ends. The CDR3 totals 14 residues. The CDR3 loop is CASSPRRGFTEAFF. CDR3 nucleotides: TGTGCCAGCAGTCCTCGTAGGGGTTTCACTGAAGCTTTCTTT.

The chain couples TRBV28 to TRBJ1-2; no reliable D call. Trimming left V 5 bases short and J 0 bases short, with 10 bases between. CDR1 MDHEN and CDR2 SYDVKM come from the germline V gene. The CDR3 is 14 amino acids. This CDR3 reads CASSLDRTNYGYTF. CDR3 in DNA: TGTGCCAGCAGTCTAGATCGGACTAACTATGGCTACACCTTC.